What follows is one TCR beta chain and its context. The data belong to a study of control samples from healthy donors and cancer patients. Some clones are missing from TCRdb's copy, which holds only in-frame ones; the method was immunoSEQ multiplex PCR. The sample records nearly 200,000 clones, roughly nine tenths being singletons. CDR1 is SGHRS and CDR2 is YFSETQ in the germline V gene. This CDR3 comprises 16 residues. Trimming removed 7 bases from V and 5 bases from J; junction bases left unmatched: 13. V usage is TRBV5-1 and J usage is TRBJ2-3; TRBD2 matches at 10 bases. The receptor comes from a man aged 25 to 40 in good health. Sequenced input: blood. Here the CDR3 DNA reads TGCGCCAGCGGCCCCACAGCGGGGGGGCGGGGAGATACGCAGTATTTT. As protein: CASGPTAGGRGDTQYF.